Reported below is one TCR beta chain. Amplification used 60 Vbeta primers and 13 Jbeta primers. Produced via immunoSEQ multiplex PCR; TCRdb's table is partial and in-frame only. The data hold 250,000 to 300,000 clones, with 70% to 90% observed a single time. This specimen comes from a study of cytomegalovirus exposure and HLA in healthy donors. The CDR3 sequence is 17 residues long. Trimming took 4 bases from V and 0 from J; bases not matched to a gene: 9. CDR1 and CDR2 from the germline V gene are SGHRS and YFSETQ. The chain recombines TRBV5-1 with TRBJ2-1; the match to TRBD2 covers 8 bases. Sequences were obtained from PBMCs. The TCR originated in a woman aged 40-49 years in good health and CMV-seropositive. The CDR3 loop is CASSPNSGASSYNEQFF. For the CDR3, the DNA is TGCGCCAGCAGCCCTAATAGCGGGGCTAGCTCCTACAATGAGCAGTTCTTC.